This T cell receptor (beta chain) was sequenced during a study of T cell repertoires in cytomegalovirus infection. Study-wide background: Selection of CMV epitopes for the study included recently identified HLA-C-restricted and well-studied HLA-B-restricted ones. Public TCR beta signatures were indicative of both CMV infection and a matching HLA type. Findings and caveats of the study: The study found HLA-C-restricted CMV-specific TCR beta clonotypes dominating the ex vivo response. Summed frequency of public TCR beta families distinguished CMV carriers with the relevant HLA.

The length of the CDR3 is 14 residues. V was trimmed by 2 bases and J by 4 bases, leaving 11 bases between them. A note on this clonotype: Its antigen is currently unknown.

TCRdb itself ran the reads through MiXCR, one entry per CDR3 protein. The sample lists about 920,000 distinct CDR3 sequences; roughly 30% were seen once. This chain uses TRBV12-3 or TRBV12-4 with TRBJ1-2; no clear D. The receptor comes from a human donor in good health (CMV status not recorded). Some clones in this sample may be carry-over from other donors' samples. The sample was cultured CD8+ T cells from PBMCs, taken from culture after CMV antigen stimulation. The CDR3 reads CASSLRAIGYGYTF. The CDR3 nucleotides are TGTGCCAGCAGTTTAAGGGCGATCGGCTATGGCTACACCTTC.